The entry below gives a single T cell receptor beta chain sequence along with its context. Here immunoSEQ multiplex PCR was the method, and the copy in TCRdb shows in-frame clones only, minus some. The sample has some 120,000 clones, about 77% seen once; the top ten hold roughly 25%. The data derive from a study of blood T cell repertoires in COVID-19. The sequence derives from a human donor in a cohort sampled during active COVID-19. Sequenced sample: peripheral blood.

The CDR3, as DNA: TGTGCCAGCTTACCCGGGACAGGAGACTACGAGCAGTACTTC. Encoded protein: CASLPGTGDYEQYF. The V call is TRBV18, the J call TRBJ2-7; TRBD1 aligns across 8 bases. Looked up from germline, CDR1 is KGHSH and CDR2 is LQKENI. The CDR3 loop spans 14 amino acids. With V trimmed by 7 bases and J by 3 bases, 8 bases remained unmatched.